A selection of T cell receptor beta chains follows, all from one sample in a study of blood T cells in healthy people across ages. TCRdb processed the 5' RACE reads anew with MiXCR; each CDR3 protein has one entry. The sample shows hundreds of thousands of distinct CDR3 sequences, roughly a quarter of them seen only once. Another study also made use of these data, one on T cells of mothers and their children.

What was sequenced was blood. The source of these receptors is a boy between 2 and 10 years old in good health. Each CDR3 is given with its conserved first and last residue. The order of the fields is CDR3 DNA, CDR3 protein, clone size, D gene, V gene, J gene. The D gene is left open where the match is weak. A row's size may be missing; if present it is once, few, many or a size class.

CDR3nt: TGCGCCAGCAGCCAACATGGACAGGCCCACTTTTCGCTGACTCTACCTCGACAATATGGCTACACCTTC
CDR3aa: CASSQHGQAHFSLTLPRQYGYTF
abundance: few
d_gene: TRBD1
v_gene: TRBV4-1
j_gene: TRBJ1-2

CDR3nt: TGCAGTGCGATGGATTGGCTTAGGCGGAACACAGATACGCAGTATTTT
CDR3aa: CSAMDWLRRNTDTQYF
abundance: NA
d_gene: NA
v_gene: TRBV20-1
j_gene: TRBJ2-3

CDR3nt: TGTGCCAGTAGTAATCAGGGGGCGACCGGGACCAACGTCCTGACTTTC
CDR3aa: CASSNQGATGTNVLTF
abundance: NA
d_gene: TRBD1
v_gene: TRBV19
j_gene: TRBJ2-6

CDR3nt: TGTGCCCTATGGACAGAAAACTATGGCTACACCTTC
CDR3aa: CALWTENYGYTF
abundance: NA
d_gene: NA
v_gene: TRBV10-3
j_gene: TRBJ1-2

CDR3nt: TGTGCCAGCAGCCGCGCGGGACTAGTCAACGAGCAGTACTTC
CDR3aa: CASSRAGLVNEQYF
abundance: NA
d_gene: TRBD2
v_gene: TRBV11-2
j_gene: TRBJ2-7

CDR3nt: TGTGCCAGCAGCTTAAGGGGCTCCGCCACAGATACGCAGTATTTT
CDR3aa: CASSLRGSATDTQYF
abundance: NA
d_gene: NA
v_gene: TRBV7-2
j_gene: TRBJ2-3

CDR3nt: TGTGCCATCAGTGAGTCACCAGCCGAGACCCGGTACTTC
CDR3aa: CAISESPAETRYF
abundance: few
d_gene: NA
v_gene: TRBV10-3
j_gene: TRBJ2-5

CDR3nt: TGTGCCAGCAGTCTCGGACAGGTGGAGGGCTACACCTTC
CDR3aa: CASSLGQVEGYTF
abundance: NA
d_gene: TRBD1
v_gene: TRBV6-5
j_gene: TRBJ1-2

CDR3nt: TGCAGTGCTAGTCGGGGGACCCCAAATCAGCCCCAGCATTTT
CDR3aa: CSASRGTPNQPQHF
abundance: NA
d_gene: NA
v_gene: TRBV20-1
j_gene: TRBJ1-5

CDR3nt: TGTGCCAGCAGGTCAGACAGGGGGGACACCGGGGAGCTGTTTTTT
CDR3aa: CASRSDRGDTGELFF
abundance: NA
d_gene: TRBD1
v_gene: TRBV12-3/TRBV12-4
j_gene: TRBJ2-2

CDR3nt: TGCAGTGCTAGCAAGGACAGGCTAAGATCCTACGAGCAGTACTTC
CDR3aa: CSASKDRLRSYEQYF
abundance: NA
d_gene: TRBD1
v_gene: TRBV20-1
j_gene: TRBJ2-7

CDR3nt: TGTGCCAGCTCACCCGGGAGACAGGGGAACACTGAAGCTTTCTTT
CDR3aa: CASSPGRQGNTEAFF
abundance: few
d_gene: TRBD1
v_gene: TRBV18
j_gene: TRBJ1-1

CDR3nt: TGTGCCAGCAACGTACAGGGGGCAGGGGGCAATGAGCAGTTCTTC
CDR3aa: CASNVQGAGGNEQFF
abundance: NA
d_gene: TRBD1
v_gene: TRBV12-3/TRBV12-4
j_gene: TRBJ2-1